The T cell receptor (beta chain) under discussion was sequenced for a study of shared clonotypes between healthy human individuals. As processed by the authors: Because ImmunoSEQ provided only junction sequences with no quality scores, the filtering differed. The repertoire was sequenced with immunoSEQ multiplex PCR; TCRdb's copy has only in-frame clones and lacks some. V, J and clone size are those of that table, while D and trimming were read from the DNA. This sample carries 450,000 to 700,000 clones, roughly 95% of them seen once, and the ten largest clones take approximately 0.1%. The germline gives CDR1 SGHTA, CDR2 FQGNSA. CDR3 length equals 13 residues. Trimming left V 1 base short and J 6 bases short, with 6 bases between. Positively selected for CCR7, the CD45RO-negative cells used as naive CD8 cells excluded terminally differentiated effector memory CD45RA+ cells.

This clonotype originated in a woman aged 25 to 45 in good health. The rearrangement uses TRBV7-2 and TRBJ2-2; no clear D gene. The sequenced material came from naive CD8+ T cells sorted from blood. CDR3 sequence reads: CASSLVTPGELFF. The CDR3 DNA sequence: TGTGCCAGCAGCTTAGTTACCCCCGGGGAGCTGTTTTTT.